The 28 T cell receptor beta chains reported below all come from one sample, sequenced in a study of control samples from healthy donors and cancer patients. Using immunoSEQ multiplex PCR, the repertoire was profiled, and TCRdb retains in-frame clones only, with some absent. The data contain 100,000 to 150,000 clones, nearly 90% of them seen just once; the ten biggest clones take up approximately 8%. The sequencing input was PBMCs. These receptors came from a man aged 50 to 60 with head and neck cancer.

The chain carries TRBV24-1 and TRBJ1-2, with D unresolved. Germline CDR1 KGHDR, CDR2 SFDVKD. Trimming shortened V by 0 bases and J by 2 bases, and 6 bases separated the two germline ends. The CDR3 runs 14 residues. This CDR3 is CATSDLEVNYGYTF. The DNA of the CDR3 is TGTGCCACCAGTGATTTGGAGGTGAACTATGGCTACACCTTC.

The genes are TRBV10-2 and TRBJ2-5; no reliable D call. The length of the CDR3 is 13 residues. Germline CDR1 reads WSHSY; CDR2 reads SAAADI. Trimming left V 6 bases short and J 1 base short, with 9 bases between. CDR3 loop: CASRQQPQETQYF. The CDR3 DNA follows: TGCGCCAGCAGACAACAACCCCAAGAGACCCAGTACTTC.

The V call is TRBV27, the J call TRBJ2-7; TRBD2 might be the D (5 bases). The CDR3 is 13 residues long. Germline-derived CDR1 and CDR2 are MNHEY and SMNVEV (reference sequence). V lost 2 bases and J 13 bases, leaving 18 bases between the germline ends. CDR3 nucleotide sequence: TGTGCCAGCAGTTTAAAGTGGGGAGATAGGTTTTACTTC. Protein: CASSLKWGDRFYF.

The V and J genes are TRBV7-6 and TRBJ2-2, with D unclear. Germline V gene data show CDR1 as SGHVS and CDR2 as FNYEAQ. The CDR3 runs 12 residues. Trimming removed 3 bases at V and 2 bases at J, with 1 base between. CDR3: CASSFNTGELFF. In DNA, the CDR3 is TGTGCCAGCAGCTTTAACACCGGGGAGCTGTTTTTT.

This clone occurred once. This rearrangement joins TRBV7-2 to TRBJ1-3; D is uncertain. Germline lookup yields CDR1 SGHTA and CDR2 FQGNSA. This CDR3 comprises 15 residues. V lost 3 bases, J lost 0 bases, and 9 bases lay in between. The DNA of the CDR3 is TGTGCCAGCAGCTTCCGACGGATCTCTGGAAACACCATATATTTT. This codes for CASSFRRISGNTIYF.

V is TRBV5-4 and J is TRBJ2-7; perhaps D is TRBD1 or TRBD2 (6 bases each). V was pared by 4 bases and J by 7 bases, with 12 bases between. This CDR3 comprises 12 residues. Germline V gene lookup returns CDR1 SGHNT and CDR2 YYREEE (reference sequence). This CDR3 reads CASSPRGREQYF. Written as DNA, the CDR3 is TGTGCCAGCAGCCCACGGGGGCGTGAGCAGTACTTC.

This sequence joins TRBV30 and TRBJ1-3; D not certain. Germline CDR1 GTSNPN, CDR2 SVGIG (reference sequence). This CDR3 is built from 11 residues. V was pared by 4 bases and J by 7 bases, with 8 bases between. In nucleotides, the CDR3 is TGTGCCTGGAAGGTGGGGAACACCATATATTTT. Translation gives CAWKVGNTIYF.

The chain employs TRBV27 and TRBJ2-3, with TRBD1 as a possible D gene (5 bases). This CDR3 has 16 residues. Germline V gives CDR1 MNHEY, CDR2 SMNVEV (reference sequence). Trimming cost V 0 bases and J 0 bases, with 10 bases left between them. CDR3 sequence reads: CASSLSGRPSTDTQYF. In nucleotides, the CDR3 is TGTGCCAGCAGTTTATCGGGGCGGCCTAGCACAGATACGCAGTATTTT.

V gene TRBV11-2 combines with J gene TRBJ2-7; TRBD1 matches 11 bases. The V segment lost 5 bases and the J segment 3 bases; nucleotides outside the gene matches: 6. Germline V lookup: CDR1 SGHAT, CDR2 FQNNGV. The CDR3 consists of 15 residues. The CDR3 spells CASSRRTGGLYEQYF. CDR3 DNA: TGTGCCAGCAGCCGCCGGACAGGGGGCCTCTACGAGCAGTACTTC. The entire variable domain, with the rest obtained from reference TRBV11-2 and TRBJ2-7, is as follows: EAGVAQSPRYKIIEKRQSVAFWCNPISGHATLYWYQQILGQGPKLLIQFQNNGVVDDSQLPKDRFSAERLKGVDSTLKIQPAKLEDSAVYLCASSRRTGGLYEQYFGPGTRLTVT.

This chain links TRBV20-1 with TRBJ2-1, with 10 bases aligning to TRBD2. Looked up from germline, CDR1 is DFQATT and CDR2 is SNEGSKA (reference sequence). The V segment lost 3 bases and the J segment 8 bases; nucleotides outside the gene matches: 4. The CDR3 contains 13 residues. The CDR3 DNA reads TGCAGTGCTAGTGGGACTAGCGTCCATGAGCAGTTCTTC. Translation: CSASGTSVHEQFF.

Comments on this clone: Relative to the germline gene, one junction end is altered; a read error may explain this. The V and J genes are TRBV5-1 and TRBJ1-1; tentative D call: TRBD1 (6 bases). The CDR3 contains 16 residues. From germline, CDR1 is SGHRS and CDR2 YFSETQ. The CDR3 loop reads CASSGGVEGVKTEAFF. The CDR3 nucleotides are TGCGCCAGCAGCGGTGGAGTGGAGGGGGTGAAAACTGAAGCTTTCTTT.

The chain recombines TRBV5-8 with TRBJ2-2, with TRBD1 matching 7 bases. Germline V CDR1 and CDR2: SGHTS, YDEGEE. This CDR3 is 15 amino acids long. J lost 1 base, V lost 0 bases, and 0 bases had no gene match. The CDR3 DNA reads as TGTGCCAGCAGCTTGGGGACAGGGAACACCGGGGAGCTGTTTTTT. It is translated as CASSLGTGNTGELFF. Complete variable domain (other parts from reference TRBV5-8 and TRBJ2-2): EAGVTQSPTHLIKTRGQQATLRCSPISGHTSVYWYQQALGLGLQFLLWYDEGEERNRGNFPPRFSGRQFPNYSSELNVNALELEDSALYLCASSLGTGNTGELFFGEGSRLTVL.

The chain combines TRBV5-4 with TRBJ2-3, with TRBD2 identical over 14 bases. This CDR3 has 16 amino acids. Germline V lookup: CDR1 SGHNT, CDR2 YYREEE (reference sequence). V shed 4 bases, J shed 4 bases, and the junction held 5 bases outside the gene matches. Here the CDR3 DNA reads TGTGCCAGCAGCCCTGGGACTAGCGGGAGCTCAGATACGCAGTATTTT. Translation gives CASSPGTSGSSDTQYF.

The V gene is TRBV7-2, the J gene TRBJ2-5; TRBD2 aligns across 10 bases. The CDR3 is 15 residues long. CDR1 and CDR2 (germline): SGHTA, FQGNSA. V was pared by 5 bases and J by 5 bases, with 8 bases of the junction left unmatched. For the CDR3, the DNA is TGTGCCAGCAGCAGGCTAGCGGGAGTGGGTGAGACCCAGTACTTC. Encoded protein: CASSRLAGVGETQYF.

This clone has more than one count but fewer than ten. The gene calls are TRBV30 and TRBJ2-7; 12 bases align to TRBD1. V trimming: 3 bases; J trimming: 6 bases; junction bases outside the gene matches: 12. Looked up from germline, CDR1 is GTSNPN and CDR2 is SVGIG (reference sequence). The CDR3 is made up of 16 amino acids. As DNA, the CDR3 is TGTGCCTGGAGACCTGGGACCCGGGACAGGGGGCTCGAGCAGTACTTC. It translates to CAWRPGTRDRGLEQYF.

CDR3 sequence reads: CASSSDRDQYF. The CDR3 region has the DNA TGCGCCAGCAGCTCCGACAGGGATCAGTACTTC. The chain is built from TRBV4-1 and TRBJ2-7; TRBD1 agrees at 7 bases. This CDR3 contains 11 residues. V shed 5 bases and J 10 bases; nucleotides not matched to a gene: 5. Per the germline V gene, CDR1 is MGHRA and CDR2 is YSYEKL.

Note on this clone: In the same sample, other DNA sequences code for this CDR3. The chain recombines TRBV5-1 with TRBJ1-2; tentative D call: TRBD1 (6 bases). Trimming pared 0 bases from V and 6 bases from J, leaving 9 bases between. Germline values: CDR1 SGHRS, CDR2 YFSETQ. The CDR3 consists of 13 residues. CDR3 protein: CASSLAAGDGYTF. CDR3 nucleotide sequence: TGCGCCAGCAGCTTGGCGGCAGGGGATGGCTACACCTTC.

The V and J genes are TRBV5-4 and TRBJ2-1, with 12 bases fitting TRBD2. J gave up 7 bases and V 0 bases, and 2 bases lay outside the gene matches. Per the germline V gene, CDR1 is SGHNT and CDR2 is YYREEE (reference sequence). The CDR3 has 15 amino acids. The CDR3 loop is CASSLGLAGENEQFF. CDR3 coding DNA: TGTGCCAGCAGCTTGGGACTAGCGGGGGAGAATGAGCAGTTCTTC.

This clone appeared a few times. The chain couples TRBV11-2 to TRBJ1-4, with D hard to call. Germline CDR1 is SGHAT and CDR2 is FQNNGV. V was shortened by 1 base and J by 4 bases, with 10 bases between the two germline ends. This CDR3 is built from 15 residues. CDR3 sequence reads: CASSLGGGLNEKLFF. CDR3 sequence (DNA): TGTGCCAGCAGCTTAGGAGGTGGACTTAATGAAAAACTGTTTTTT.

The chain links TRBV5-6 to TRBJ1-1; no firm D call. Germline V gene data show CDR1 as SGHDT and CDR2 as YYEEEE. V was shortened by 1 base and J by 8 bases, with 6 bases between the two germline ends. This CDR3 region has 11 residues. The CDR3 sequence: CASSLIEEAFF. In nucleotides, the CDR3 is TGTGCCAGCAGCTTGATTGAGGAAGCTTTCTTT.

This clone was observed a single time. The V gene is TRBV3-1 (or the pseudogene TRBV3-2), the J gene TRBJ1-6; D is unresolved. Germline values: CDR1 LGHDT, CDR2 YNNKEL (reference sequence). CDR3 length equals 14 residues. The ends were cut back, 1 base at V and 3 bases at J, with 4 bases in the middle. CDR3 bases: TGTGCCAGCAGCCAAGCCATCTATAATTCACCCCTCCACTTT. Its protein is CASSQAIYNSPLHF.

This clone was counted at least ten times. The CDR3 DNA reads as TGTGCCAGCAGTACAGACAGGGGGCGGTTTGTGCAGTACTTC. Its protein is CASSTDRGRFVQYF. This chain joins TRBV28 and TRBJ2-7; the match to TRBD1 covers 10 bases. Germline V gene lookup returns CDR1 MDHEN and CDR2 SYDVKM. V lost 5 bases, J lost 9 bases, and 10 bases stayed unmatched. The CDR3 runs 14 residues. The full variable domain, rest sourced from reference TRBV28 and TRBJ2-7, is DVKVTQSSRYLVKRTGEKVFLECVQDMDHENMFWYRQDPGLGLRLIYFSYDVKMKEKGDIPEGYSVSREKKERFSLILESASTNQTSMYLCASSTDRGRFVQYFGPGTRLTVT.

The genes are TRBV24-1 and TRBJ1-1; D is unclear. Germline CDR1 KGHDR, CDR2 SFDVKD. The CDR3 is 14 residues long. V dropped 3 bases and J dropped 1 base, with 8 bases sitting between them. The CDR3 DNA follows: TGTGCCACCAGTGATAGCAGTCGGAACACTGAAGCTTTCTTT. Translation: CATSDSSRNTEAFF.

The J gene is TRBJ2-2, the V gene TRBV28; 10 bases align to TRBD2. J lost 0 bases, V lost 6 bases, and 7 bases had no gene match. Looked up from germline, CDR1 is MDHEN and CDR2 is SYDVKM. This CDR3 is 17 amino acids long. CDR3 loop: CASRPWTSGTNTGELFF. In DNA, the CDR3 is TGTGCCAGCAGACCCTGGACTAGCGGCACGAACACCGGGGAGCTGTTTTTT.

This chain uses TRBV5-4 with TRBJ2-1; 7 bases agree with TRBD2. The CDR3 sequence is 14 residues long. V shed 9 bases and J 5 bases; nucleotides not matched to a gene: 11. Germline V lookup: CDR1 SGHNT, CDR2 YYREEE (reference sequence). CDR3 region: CATSSGDENNEQFF. DNA of the CDR3: TGTGCCACCTCGAGCGGGGATGAAAACAATGAGCAGTTCTTC.

The V and J genes are TRBV7-8 and TRBJ1-2; 7 bases match TRBD1. The CDR3 loop spans 16 amino acids. Germline lookup yields CDR1 SGHVS and CDR2 FQNEAQ. Unmatched junction bases numbered 11, after V lost 5 bases and J lost 2 bases. Here the CDR3 reads CASSPGQIPLNYGYTF. The CDR3 DNA sequence: TGTGCCAGCAGCCCGGGACAGATCCCCCTAAACTATGGCTACACCTTC.

The V call is TRBV3-1 (or the pseudogene TRBV3-2), the J call TRBJ1-6; 7 bases agree with TRBD1. This CDR3 is built from 15 residues. Losses at the gene ends were 4 bases for V and 6 bases for J; bases not matched to a gene: 6. Germline values: CDR1 LGHDT, CDR2 YNNKEL (reference sequence). As DNA, the CDR3 is TGTGCCAGCAGCCCTCTTGGGACAGCTAATTCACCCCTCCACTTT. Protein product: CASSPLGTANSPLHF.

The chain employs TRBV7-8 and TRBJ2-5; possible D gene TRBD2, 5 bases. Per germline, CDR1 SGHVS and CDR2 FQNEAQ. Deletions cut 6 bases from V and 1 base from J, with 12 bases between. This CDR3 is built from 14 residues. The CDR3 DNA is TGTGCCAGCAGTGAGGAGGTTCGCCAAGAGACCCAGTACTTC. Amino acid sequence: CASSEEVRQETQYF.